This T cell receptor (beta chain) was identified in a study of cytomegalovirus exposure and HLA in healthy donors. Overall study findings and caveats: The classifier, whose performance was assessed in both the original and validation cohorts, reportedly diagnosed cytomegalovirus status with high specificity and sensitivity. Later on, a genetic analysis was performed. It linked a missense variant in DCLRE1C with V- and J-gene trimming of TCR beta.

PCR amplification relied on 60 Vbeta primers (plus 13 Jbeta primers). The authors' processing: Counted up in a later analysis, unique TCR beta chains came to approximately 77 million, with around 12 million shared. The protocol was immunoSEQ multiplex PCR, while the TCRdb copy is restricted to in-frame clones and leaves out a portion. D and trimming were read from the DNA, whereas the V and J calls and clone size are those reported in that table. This sample has about 140,000 clones, with more than 65% found just once. The CDR3 sequence is 13 residues long. V was trimmed by 0 bases and J by 6 bases, leaving 9 bases between them. Germline CDR1 is GTSNPN and CDR2 is SVGIG (reference sequence). Remarks on this clone: The antigen is undetermined.

The TCR was taken from a woman aged 25 to 45 in good health and CMV-seronegative. Sequences were obtained from PBMCs. The chain uses TRBV30 and TRBJ1-5, with D tentatively TRBD1 (5 bases). The DNA of the CDR3 is TGTGCCTGGAGTGTAGGGGAGGGTCAGCCCCAGCATTTT. This sequence encodes CAWSVGEGQPQHF.